Listed below are T cell receptor beta chains from one sample, sequenced in a study of breast tumors, draining lymph nodes, adjacent tissues. TCRdb re-called the multiplex PCR reads with MiXCR, one entry per CDR3 protein. This table holds 66,000 or so distinct CDR3 sequences, approximately 45% found once. The source material was breast tumor tissue. These receptors were taken from a female donor with breast cancer. Some clones in this sample may be carry-over from other donors' samples. CDR3s include the opening cysteine and the closing phenylalanine or tryptophan. Fields, in order: CDR3 DNA, CDR3 protein, V gene, CDR3 length, J gene, D gene, clone size. The D gene is left open where the match is weak. Clone size is given for some rows only: seen once, a few or many times, or a class if the clone is expanded.

TGTGCCAGCAGCCGCCCGGGGGGGCGGAATGAGCAGTTCTTC CASSRPGGRNEQFF TRBV7-6 14 TRBJ2-1 TRBD2 -
TGTGCCAGCAGCGACGGAGAGACCCAGTACTTC CASSDGETQYF TRBV7-6 11 TRBJ2-5 - many
TGTGCCAGCAGCGAAGAGGGGGTCCCCTTGAACTATGGCTACACCTTC CASSEEGVPLNYGYTF TRBV13 16 TRBJ1-2 - few
TGTGCCAGCGGCCAAGATGGAGGAGGTCCGTGTTATTTT CASGQDGGGPCYF TRBV3-1 13 TRBJ2-3 - -
TGTGCCAGCAGTTTTTATACCGGGGAGCTGTTTTTT CASSFYTGELFF TRBV12-3/TRBV12-4 12 TRBJ2-2 - many
TGTGCCAGCAGTTACGTGACAGACTCCTACGAGCAGTACTTC CASSYVTDSYEQYF TRBV6-2/TRBV6-3 14 TRBJ2-7 - many
TGTGCCAGCTCGAGGGACAGAATAGATACGCAGTATTTT CASSRDRIDTQYF TRBV18 13 TRBJ2-3 TRBD1 many
TGTGCCAGCAGCTTAGTAGGGGCAAATGAAAAACTGTTTTTT CASSLVGANEKLFF TRBV7-8 14 TRBJ1-4 - -
TGCAGTGCCGGAGAGTGGGGTAGCGGGACGGCCTTTTCCTACAATGAGCAGTTCTTC CSAGEWGSGTAFSYNEQFF TRBV20-1 19 TRBJ2-1 TRBD2 few
TGTGCCAGCAGCCCTAACCCGGGGATCACAGATACACAGTATTTT CASSPNPGITDTQYF TRBV9 15 TRBJ2-3 - -
TGTGCCAGCACCCGCACCTACAGGGGTGGAAACACCATATATTTT CASTRTYRGGNTIYF TRBV6-5 15 TRBJ1-3 TRBD1 many
TGTGCCAGCAGCCTTCAGCGGGGGGGGGACAATGAGCAGTTCTTC CASSLQRGGDNEQFF TRBV11-3 15 TRBJ2-1 TRBD2 many
TGTGCCAGTAGTATAAGGGCGGGAGGATACACCGGGGAGCTGTTTTTT CASSIRAGGYTGELFF TRBV19 16 TRBJ2-2 TRBD2 -
TGCAGCGTTGGGACCGGGACAGGGTTGACCTACGAGCAGTACTTC CSVGTGTGLTYEQYF TRBV29-1 15 TRBJ2-7 TRBD1 -
TGCAGCGTTTCCTTCGGGAGACTCTATGGCTACACCTTC CSVSFGRLYGYTF TRBV29-1 13 TRBJ1-2 - many
TGTGCCAGTAGTATAGATGGGCCAGGGGACCAGCCCCAGCATTTT CASSIDGPGDQPQHF TRBV19 15 TRBJ1-5 - many